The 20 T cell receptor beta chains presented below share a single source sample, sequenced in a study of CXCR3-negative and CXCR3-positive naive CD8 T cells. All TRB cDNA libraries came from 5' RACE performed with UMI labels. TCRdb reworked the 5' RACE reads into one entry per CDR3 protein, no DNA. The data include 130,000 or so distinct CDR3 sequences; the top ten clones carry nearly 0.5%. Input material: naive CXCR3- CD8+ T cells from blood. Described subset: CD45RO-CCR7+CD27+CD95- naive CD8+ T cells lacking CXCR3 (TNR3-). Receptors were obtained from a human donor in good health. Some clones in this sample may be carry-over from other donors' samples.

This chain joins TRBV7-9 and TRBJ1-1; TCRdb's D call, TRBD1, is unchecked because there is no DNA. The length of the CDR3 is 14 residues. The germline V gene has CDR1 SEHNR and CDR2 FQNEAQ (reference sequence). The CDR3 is CASSTGTPDTEAFF.

CDR3 amino acids: CAWSVGAGELFF. The chain couples TRBV30 to TRBJ2-2. The germline gives CDR1 GTSNPN, CDR2 SVGIG (reference sequence). The CDR3 runs to 12 residues.

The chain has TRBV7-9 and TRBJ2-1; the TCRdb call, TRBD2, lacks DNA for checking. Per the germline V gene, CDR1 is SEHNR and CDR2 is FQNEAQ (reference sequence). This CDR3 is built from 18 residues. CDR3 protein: CASSLGPLNPLSGNEQFF.

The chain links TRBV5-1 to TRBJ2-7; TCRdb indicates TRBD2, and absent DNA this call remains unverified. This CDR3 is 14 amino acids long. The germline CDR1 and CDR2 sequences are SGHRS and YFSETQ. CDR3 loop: CASSLIRGGSEQYF.

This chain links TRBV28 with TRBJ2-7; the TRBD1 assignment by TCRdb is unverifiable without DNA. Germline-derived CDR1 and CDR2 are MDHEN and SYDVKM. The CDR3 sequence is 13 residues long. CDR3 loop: CASSWGASYEQYF.

The CDR3 loop reads CSARPGGGSYEQYF. The gene calls are TRBV20-1 and TRBJ2-7; there is no DNA to check the TCRdb D call of TRBD2. CDR3 size: 14 residues. CDR1 is DFQATT and CDR2 is SNEGSKA in the germline V gene (reference sequence).

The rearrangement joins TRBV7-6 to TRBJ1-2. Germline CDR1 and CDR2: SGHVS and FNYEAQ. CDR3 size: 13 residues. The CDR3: CASSSGSNYGYTF.

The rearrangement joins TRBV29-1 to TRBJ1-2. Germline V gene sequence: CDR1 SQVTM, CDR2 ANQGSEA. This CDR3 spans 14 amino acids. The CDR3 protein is CSVPVRVGGYGYTF.

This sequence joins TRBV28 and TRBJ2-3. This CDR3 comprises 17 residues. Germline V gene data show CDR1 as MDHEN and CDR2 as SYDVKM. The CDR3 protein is CASSLFRRESSTDTQYF.

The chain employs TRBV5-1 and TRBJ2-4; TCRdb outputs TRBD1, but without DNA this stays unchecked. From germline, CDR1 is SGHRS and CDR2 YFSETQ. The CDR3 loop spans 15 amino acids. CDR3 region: CASSTGQGRVNIQYF.

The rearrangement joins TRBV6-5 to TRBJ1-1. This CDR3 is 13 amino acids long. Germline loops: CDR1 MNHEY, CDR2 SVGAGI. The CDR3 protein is CASSYQGGTEAFF.

This CDR3 is CASASMSGGLTDTQYF. The genes are TRBV12-3 or TRBV12-4 and TRBJ2-3; the D gene TCRdb calls, TRBD2, cannot be checked with no DNA. This CDR3 region has 16 residues.

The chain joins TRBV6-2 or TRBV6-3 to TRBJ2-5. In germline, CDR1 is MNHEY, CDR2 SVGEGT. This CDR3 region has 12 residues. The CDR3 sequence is CASSQTSETQYF.

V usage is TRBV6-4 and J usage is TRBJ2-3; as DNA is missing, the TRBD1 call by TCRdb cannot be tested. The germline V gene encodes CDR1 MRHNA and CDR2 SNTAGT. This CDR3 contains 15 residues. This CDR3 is CASSEGQGSTDTQYF.

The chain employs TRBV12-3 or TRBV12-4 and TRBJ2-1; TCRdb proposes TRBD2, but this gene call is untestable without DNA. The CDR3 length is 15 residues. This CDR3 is CASSLRTSGTAEQFF.

CDR3 loop: CASSPPWAGVAYEQYF. The chain carries TRBV7-9 and TRBJ2-7; there is no DNA to check the TCRdb D call of TRBD1. Germline CDR1 and CDR2: SEHNR and FQNEAQ (reference sequence). This CDR3 region has 16 residues.

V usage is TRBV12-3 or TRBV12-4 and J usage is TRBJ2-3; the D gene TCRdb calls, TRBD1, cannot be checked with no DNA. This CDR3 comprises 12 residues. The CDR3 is CASSFPRGAQYF.

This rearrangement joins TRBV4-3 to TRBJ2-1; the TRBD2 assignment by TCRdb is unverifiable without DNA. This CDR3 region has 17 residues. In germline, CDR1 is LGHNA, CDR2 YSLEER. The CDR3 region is CASSQDPAGGSYNEQFF.

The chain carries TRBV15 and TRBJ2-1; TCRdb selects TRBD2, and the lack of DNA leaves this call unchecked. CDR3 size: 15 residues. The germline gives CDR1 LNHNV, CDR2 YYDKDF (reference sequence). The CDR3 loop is CATSRDDSGYNEQFF.

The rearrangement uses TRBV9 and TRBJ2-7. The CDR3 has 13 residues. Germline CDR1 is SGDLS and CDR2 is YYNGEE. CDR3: CASSVGANYEQYF.